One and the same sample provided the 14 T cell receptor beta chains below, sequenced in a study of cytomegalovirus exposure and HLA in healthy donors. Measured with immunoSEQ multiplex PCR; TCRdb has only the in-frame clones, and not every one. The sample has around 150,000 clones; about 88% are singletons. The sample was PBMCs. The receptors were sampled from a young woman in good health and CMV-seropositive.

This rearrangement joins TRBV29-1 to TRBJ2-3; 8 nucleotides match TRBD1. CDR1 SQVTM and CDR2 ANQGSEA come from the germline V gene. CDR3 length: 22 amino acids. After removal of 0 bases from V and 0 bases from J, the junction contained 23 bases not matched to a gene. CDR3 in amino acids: CSVEDGVGQEPCCLYSTDTQYF. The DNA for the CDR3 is TGCAGCGTTGAAGATGGGGTGGGACAGGAACCTTGCTGCCTCTATAGCACAGATACGCAGTATTTT.

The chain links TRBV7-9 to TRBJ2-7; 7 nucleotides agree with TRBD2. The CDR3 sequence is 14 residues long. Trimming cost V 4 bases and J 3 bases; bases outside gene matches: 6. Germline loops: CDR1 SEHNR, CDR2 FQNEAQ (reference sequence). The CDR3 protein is CASSSSGRGYEQYF. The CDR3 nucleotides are TGTGCCAGCAGCTCCTCTGGGAGGGGCTACGAGCAGTACTTC.

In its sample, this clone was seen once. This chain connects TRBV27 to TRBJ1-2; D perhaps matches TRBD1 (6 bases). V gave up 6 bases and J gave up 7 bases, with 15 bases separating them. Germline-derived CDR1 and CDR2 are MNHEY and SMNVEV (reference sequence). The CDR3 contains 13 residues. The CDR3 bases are TGTGCCAGCAGACTCACAGGGTCTCCTGGCTACACCTTC. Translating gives CASRLTGSPGYTF.

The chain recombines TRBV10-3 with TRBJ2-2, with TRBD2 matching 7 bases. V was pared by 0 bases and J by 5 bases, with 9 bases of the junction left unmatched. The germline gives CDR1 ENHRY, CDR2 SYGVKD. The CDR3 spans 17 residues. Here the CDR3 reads CAISESKLAASTGELFF. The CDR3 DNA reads TGTGCCATCAGTGAGTCGAAGCTAGCGGCTTCAACCGGGGAGCTGTTTTTT.

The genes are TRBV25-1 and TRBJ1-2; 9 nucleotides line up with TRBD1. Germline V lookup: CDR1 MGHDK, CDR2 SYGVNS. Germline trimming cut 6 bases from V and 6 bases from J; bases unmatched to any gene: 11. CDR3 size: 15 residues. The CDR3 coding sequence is TGTGCCAGCAGAGACCGTTTCCGGGACAGGGATGGCTACACCTTC. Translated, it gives CASRDRFRDRDGYTF.

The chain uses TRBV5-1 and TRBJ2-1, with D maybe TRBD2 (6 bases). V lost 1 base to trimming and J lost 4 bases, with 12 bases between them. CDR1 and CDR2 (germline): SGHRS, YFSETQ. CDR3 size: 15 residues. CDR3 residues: CASSLTGDSYNEQFF. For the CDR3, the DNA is TGCGCCAGCAGCTTGACGGGAGATTCTTACAATGAGCAGTTCTTC.

The CDR3 DNA is TGTGCCAGCAGCCAAAGACAGGGGACAGATACGCAGTATTTT. As protein: CASSQRQGTDTQYF. V gene TRBV6-5 combines with J gene TRBJ2-3; 8 bases map to TRBD1. V was pared by 6 bases and J by 3 bases, with 5 bases of the junction left unmatched. CDR1 and CDR2 (germline): MNHEY, SVGAGI. The CDR3 contains 14 residues.

Here the CDR3 DNA reads TGTGCCAGCAGCCCATTGGGGGACTCAGTACGGGAGCAGTACTTC. This encodes CASSPLGDSVREQYF. The chain carries TRBV11-3 and TRBJ2-7, with D perhaps TRBD2 (6 bases). Trimming took off 5 bases at V and 7 bases at J, with 21 bases between the two ends. CDR1 is SGHNT and CDR2 is YENEEA in the germline V gene. The CDR3 sequence is 15 residues long.

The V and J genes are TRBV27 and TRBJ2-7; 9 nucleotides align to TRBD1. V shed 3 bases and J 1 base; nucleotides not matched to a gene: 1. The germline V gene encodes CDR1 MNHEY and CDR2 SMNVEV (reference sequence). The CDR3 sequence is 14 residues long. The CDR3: CASSFGTGSYEQYF. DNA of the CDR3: TGTGCCAGCAGTTTCGGGACAGGGTCCTACGAGCAGTACTTC.

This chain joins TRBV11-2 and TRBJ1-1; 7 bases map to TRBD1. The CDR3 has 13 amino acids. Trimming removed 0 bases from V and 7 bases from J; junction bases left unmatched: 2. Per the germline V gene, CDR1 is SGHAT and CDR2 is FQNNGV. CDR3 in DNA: TGTGCCAGCAGCTTAGAAGGGGGCGTTGAAGCTTTCTTT. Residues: CASSLEGGVEAFF.

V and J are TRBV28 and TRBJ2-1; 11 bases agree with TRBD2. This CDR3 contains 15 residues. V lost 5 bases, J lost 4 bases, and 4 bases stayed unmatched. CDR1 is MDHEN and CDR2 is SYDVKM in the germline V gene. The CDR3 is CASSQTSGSYNEQFF. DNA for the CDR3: TGTGCCAGCAGTCAAACTAGCGGGAGTTACAATGAGCAGTTCTTC.

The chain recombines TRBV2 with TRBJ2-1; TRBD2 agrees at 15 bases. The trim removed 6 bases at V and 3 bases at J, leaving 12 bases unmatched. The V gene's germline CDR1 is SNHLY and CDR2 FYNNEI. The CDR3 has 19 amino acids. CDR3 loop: CASRTGTGLAGGLYNEQFF. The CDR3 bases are TGTGCCAGCAGAACAGGGACGGGACTAGCGGGAGGTCTCTACAATGAGCAGTTCTTC.

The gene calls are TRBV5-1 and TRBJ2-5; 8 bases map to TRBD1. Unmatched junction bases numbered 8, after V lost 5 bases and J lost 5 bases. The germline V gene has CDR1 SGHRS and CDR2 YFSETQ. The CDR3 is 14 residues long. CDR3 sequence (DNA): TGCGCCAGCAGTCGGGACAGGTGGAGGGAGACCCAGTACTTC. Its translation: CASSRDRWRETQYF.

The CDR3 loop is CASKASGSREQFF. CDR3 coding DNA: TGTGCCAGTAAGGCTAGCGGGAGTCGGGAGCAGTTCTTC. The rearrangement joins TRBV19 to TRBJ2-1, with 10 bases identical to TRBD2. V was pared by 7 bases and J by 10 bases, with 7 bases of the junction left unmatched. The CDR3 covers 13 residues. Germline CDR1 and CDR2: LNHDA and SQIVND (reference sequence).